These T cell receptor beta chains were read from a single sample in a study of blood T cell repertoires in COVID-19. The method was immunoSEQ multiplex PCR; TCRdb's version includes in-frame clones alone and lacks a portion of them. Of a few hundred thousand clones detected, 70% to 90% appear once; the ten largest clones hold roughly 1.4%. Sequenced sample: PBMCs or T cells enriched from blood (not recorded which). These receptors were obtained from a woman aged 18-29 years who had been exposed to COVID-19. Each CDR3 is given with its conserved first and last residue. The D gene is left open where the match is weak. A row's size may be missing; if present it is once, few, many or a size class.

size: NA
D: NA
V: TRBV2
J: TRBJ1-1
CDR3: CASSVGVNTEAFF
DNA: TGTGCCAGCAGTGTCGGAGTCAACACTGAAGCTTTCTTT

size: once
D: NA
V: TRBV27
J: TRBJ1-2
CDR3: CASSPALGRDNYGYTF
DNA: TGTGCCAGCAGTCCCGCCTTGGGCAGGGATAACTATGGCTACACCTTC

size: NA
D: TRBD1
V: TRBV18
J: TRBJ1-5
CDR3: CASSEGAVQPQHF
DNA: TGTGCCAGCTCGGAGGGGGCCGTTCAGCCCCAGCATTTT

size: NA
D: TRBD1
V: TRBV24-1
J: TRBJ1-4
CDR3: CATSEGQGTGRGKLFF
DNA: TGTGCCACCAGTGAGGGACAGGGGACGGGGCGTGGAAAACTGTTTTTT

size: few
D: NA
V: TRBV10-3
J: TRBJ2-3
CDR3: CAISRDFADTQYF
DNA: TGTGCCATCTCTCGCGATTTCGCAGATACGCAGTATTTT

size: NA
D: NA
V: TRBV12-3/TRBV12-4
J: TRBJ1-6
CDR3: CASGPGLRSPLHF
DNA: TGTGCCAGCGGACCGGGACTTCGGTCACCCCTCCACTTT

size: NA
D: NA
V: TRBV29-1
J: TRBJ1-2
CDR3: CSVRYSDNYGYTF
DNA: TGCAGCGTTAGGTACAGTGACAATTATGGCTACACCTTC

size: NA
D: NA
V: TRBV7-2
J: TRBJ1-2
CDR3: CASSTPGLIGYTF
DNA: TGTGCCAGCAGCACACCGGGACTAATTGGCTACACCTTC

size: NA
D: TRBD1
V: TRBV6-7
J: TRBJ1-1
CDR3: CASTLTGVDAFF
DNA: TGTGCCAGCACTCTAACAGGGGTAGACGCTTTCTTT

size: NA
D: NA
V: TRBV28
J: TRBJ1-1
CDR3: CASTYYSNTEAFF
DNA: TGTGCCAGCACCTACTATTCTAACACTGAAGCTTTCTTT

size: NA
D: TRBD1
V: TRBV30
J: TRBJ2-3
CDR3: CAWRPRGQGPDTQYF
DNA: TGTGCCTGGAGACCCCGTGGACAGGGACCAGATACGCAGTATTTT

size: NA
D: NA
V: TRBV15
J: TRBJ2-3
CDR3: CATSRKGPSSITDTQYF
DNA: TGTGCCACCAGCAGAAAGGGGCCGTCCTCCATCACAGATACGCAGTATTTT

size: once
D: NA
V: TRBV28
J: TRBJ1-2
CDR3: CASRDGRTLLSNYGYTF
DNA: TGTGCCAGCAGAGACGGTCGGACACTGCTATCAAACTATGGCTACACCTTC

size: NA
D: TRBD1
V: TRBV3-1/TRBV3-2
J: TRBJ2-7
CDR3: CASSQDVIRDRVYEQYF
DNA: TGTGCCAGCAGCCAAGATGTAATACGGGACAGGGTCTACGAGCAGTACTTC

size: once
D: TRBD1
V: TRBV19
J: TRBJ1-2
CDR3: CASTLLQGEGYGYTF
DNA: TGTGCCAGTACCCTTCTACAGGGGGAGGGCTATGGCTACACCTTC

size: NA
D: TRBD1
V: TRBV12-3/TRBV12-4
J: TRBJ2-3
CDR3: CASRDRGTDTQYF
DNA: TGTGCCAGCCGGGACAGGGGCACAGATACGCAGTATTTT

size: NA
D: NA
V: TRBV18
J: TRBJ2-5
CDR3: CASSLFGPLGGETQYF
DNA: TGTGCCAGCTCACTCTTCGGGCCCCTGGGGGGAGAGACCCAGTACTTC

size: NA
D: TRBD2
V: TRBV29-1
J: TRBJ2-1
CDR3: CSVLLAGVNEQFF
DNA: TGCAGCGTCCTTCTAGCGGGAGTCAATGAGCAGTTCTTC

size: NA
D: NA
V: TRBV6-4
J: TRBJ2-2
CDR3: CASSEEFVGARTGELFF
DNA: TGTGCCAGCAGTGAAGAGTTTGTGGGGGCGCGAACCGGGGAGCTGTTTTTT

size: NA
D: NA
V: TRBV6-5
J: TRBJ2-3
CDR3: CASSQGVGPDTQYF
DNA: TGTGCCAGCAGCCAGGGCGTCGGGCCAGATACGCAGTATTTT

size: NA
D: NA
V: TRBV3-1/TRBV3-2
J: TRBJ1-3
CDR3: CASSQERQPIYSGNTIYF
DNA: TGTGCCAGCAGCCAAGAGCGACAGCCTATTTACTCTGGAAACACCATATATTTT

size: NA
D: NA
V: TRBV7-8
J: TRBJ1-1
CDR3: CASSLQRNTEAFF
DNA: TGTGCCAGCAGCTTGCAGCGGAACACTGAAGCTTTCTTT

size: NA
D: TRBD1
V: TRBV3-1/TRBV3-2
J: TRBJ2-7
CDR3: CASSQDSGGSYEQYF
DNA: TGTGCCAGCAGCCAAGATTCAGGGGGCTCCTACGAGCAGTACTTC

size: NA
D: TRBD1
V: TRBV6-5
J: TRBJ2-1
CDR3: CASSYSPGQGKDEQFF
DNA: TGTGCCAGCAGTTACTCCCCCGGACAGGGCAAGGATGAGCAGTTCTTC

size: NA
D: NA
V: TRBV7-2
J: TRBJ2-3
CDR3: CASSLVAIQNIKYF
DNA: TGTGCCAGCAGCTTAGTGGCCATACAGAATATAAAGTATTTT

size: once
D: NA
V: TRBV4-1
J: TRBJ2-1
CDR3: CASSQDPYNEQFF
DNA: TGCGCCAGCAGCCAAGATCCGTACAATGAGCAGTTCTTC

size: NA
D: TRBD1
V: TRBV6-4
J: TRBJ2-1
CDR3: CASSGFRQGNEQFF
DNA: TGTGCCAGCAGTGGCTTCCGACAGGGCAATGAGCAGTTCTTC

size: NA
D: NA
V: TRBV28
J: TRBJ2-7
CDR3: CASSFPLQASFYEQYF
DNA: TGTGCCAGCAGTTTCCCCCTCCAGGCCAGCTTCTACGAGCAGTACTTC

size: NA
D: NA
V: TRBV5-1
J: TRBJ2-3
CDR3: CASSSYTKTDTQYF
DNA: TGCGCCAGCAGCTCCTATACTAAGACAGATACGCAGTATTTT

size: once
D: NA
V: TRBV28
J: TRBJ1-5
CDR3: CASSIQGWSNQPQHF
DNA: TGTGCCAGCAGTATACAGGGTTGGAGCAATCAGCCCCAGCATTTT

size: NA
D: TRBD2
V: TRBV11-2
J: TRBJ2-7
CDR3: CASSLASGSKLYEQYF
DNA: TGTGCCAGCAGCTTAGCTAGCGGGAGTAAACTTTACGAGCAGTACTTC

size: NA
D: TRBD2
V: TRBV5-4
J: TRBJ2-3
CDR3: CASSLAWGGGGTDTQYF
DNA: TGTGCCAGCAGCTTGGCCTGGGGGGGAGGGGGCACAGATACGCAGTATTTT

size: NA
D: TRBD2
V: TRBV7-2
J: TRBJ2-5
CDR3: CASSDGLAGGLETQYF
DNA: TGTGCCAGCAGCGACGGACTAGCGGGGGGTTTAGAGACCCAGTACTTC

size: NA
D: TRBD2
V: TRBV28
J: TRBJ2-1
CDR3: CASSLGSSGAYNEQFF
DNA: TGTGCCAGCAGTTTGGGGTCCAGCGGGGCCTACAATGAGCAGTTCTTC

size: NA
D: TRBD1
V: TRBV18
J: TRBJ1-1
CDR3: CASSQPNRGVNTEAFF
DNA: TGTGCCAGCTCACAGCCGAACAGGGGGGTGAACACTGAAGCTTTCTTT

size: once
D: TRBD1
V: TRBV3-1/TRBV3-2
J: TRBJ1-1
CDR3: CASSPARGLSANTEAFF
DNA: TGTGCCAGCAGCCCAGCCAGGGGGCTCTCAGCGAACACTGAAGCTTTCTTT

size: NA
D: NA
V: TRBV6-5
J: TRBJ2-1
CDR3: CASSYSREQFF
DNA: TGTGCCAGCAGTTACTCACGGGAGCAGTTCTTC

size: NA
D: TRBD2
V: TRBV18
J: TRBJ2-7
CDR3: CASSPPPASGGAGYEQYF
DNA: TGTGCCAGCTCACCACCCCCGGCTAGCGGGGGGGCCGGGTACGAGCAGTACTTC

size: once
D: TRBD1
V: TRBV7-2
J: TRBJ2-7
CDR3: CASSPGQGGYRDEQYF
DNA: TGTGCCAGCAGCCCGGGACAGGGGGGGTATCGGGACGAGCAGTACTTC

size: NA
D: TRBD1
V: TRBV18
J: TRBJ1-1
CDR3: CASSQQGTTEAFF
DNA: TGTGCCAGCTCACAACAGGGGACCACTGAAGCTTTCTTT

size: NA
D: NA
V: TRBV4-1
J: TRBJ1-2
CDR3: CASSQGGLGGGDGYTF
DNA: TGCGCCAGCAGCCAAGGTGGTTTGGGGGGAGGCGATGGCTACACCTTC

size: NA
D: NA
V: TRBV28
J: TRBJ2-7
CDR3: CASSMPRTATGVYEQYF
DNA: TGTGCCAGCAGTATGCCCCGGACGGCGACGGGAGTATACGAGCAGTACTTC

size: NA
D: NA
V: TRBV6-5
J: TRBJ1-1
CDR3: CASNTLITANTEAFF
DNA: TGTGCCAGCAATACGCTTATCACTGCGAACACTGAAGCTTTCTTT

size: NA
D: NA
V: TRBV19
J: TRBJ1-5
CDR3: CASSMLRGRSDQPQHF
DNA: TGTGCCAGTAGTATGTTGAGGGGGAGATCGGATCAGCCCCAGCATTTT

size: few
D: NA
V: TRBV28
J: TRBJ1-4
CDR3: CASSRRGGTNEKLFF
DNA: TGTGCCAGCAGTCGAAGGGGGGGGACTAATGAAAAACTGTTTTTT

size: NA
D: NA
V: TRBV7-2
J: TRBJ1-1
CDR3: CASSLGGRENTEAFF
DNA: TGTGCCAGCAGCTTAGGTGGCAGGGAGAACACTGAAGCTTTCTTT

size: NA
D: TRBD1
V: TRBV18
J: TRBJ1-3
CDR3: CASSPLSSGTGGNEGNTIYF
DNA: TGTGCCAGCTCACCACTGTCGTCCGGGACAGGGGGCAACGAAGGAAACACCATATATTTT

size: NA
D: TRBD2
V: TRBV4-3
J: TRBJ2-2
CDR3: CASSQTAGGPTTGELFF
DNA: TGCGCCAGCAGCCAGACAGCGGGGGGGCCGACCACCGGGGAGCTGTTTTTT

size: NA
D: NA
V: TRBV7-6
J: TRBJ1-2
CDR3: CASSGGRDYGYTF
DNA: TGTGCCAGTTCGGGCGGGAGAGACTATGGCTACACCTTC

size: NA
D: TRBD2
V: TRBV19
J: TRBJ2-1
CDR3: CASSIDRAGGSYNEQFF
DNA: TGTGCCAGTAGTATAGATCGGGCGGGAGGATCCTACAATGAGCAGTTCTTC

size: NA
D: NA
V: TRBV12-5
J: TRBJ2-3
CDR3: CASALGGAAPQYF
DNA: TGTGCTAGTGCCTTGGGGGGGGCGGCCCCCCAGTATTTT